This T cell receptor beta chain derives from a study of T cells in Graves' hyperthyroidism and ophthalmopathy. Overall study findings and caveats: Blood shared most expanded thyroid clonotypes above 0.001.

This CDR3 spans 12 amino acids. Germline CDR1 reads MDHEN; CDR2 reads SYDVKM. Trimming shortened V by 10 bases and J by 1 base, and 10 bases separated the two germline ends. It was RNA transcripts that yielded the amplified TCR beta CDR3 regions. TCR CDR3 regions were first amplified by RT-PCR with HTBI primers. TCRdb fed the multiplex PCR reads into MiXCR, producing one record per CDR3 protein. The repertoire includes about 840,000 distinct CDR3 sequences, roughly 40% of them detected once, and more than 7% sits in the top ten. Regarding this clonotype: Its target is not known.

Uncontrolled infections, other autoimmune diseases, pregnancy or lactation led to exclusion of patients. Clinical symptoms, serum thyroxine and TRAb, thyroid ultrasound and orbital computed tomography were used for the diagnoses. This receptor was taken from a man younger than 35 with Graves' hyperthyroidism. The rearrangement joins TRBV28 to TRBJ1-1, with D tentatively TRBD1 (6 bases). The sequencing sample was made of blood. The CDR3 here is CAIQGPNTEAFF. CDR3 sequence (DNA): TGTGCCATTCAGGGGCCGAACACTGAAGCTTTCTTT.